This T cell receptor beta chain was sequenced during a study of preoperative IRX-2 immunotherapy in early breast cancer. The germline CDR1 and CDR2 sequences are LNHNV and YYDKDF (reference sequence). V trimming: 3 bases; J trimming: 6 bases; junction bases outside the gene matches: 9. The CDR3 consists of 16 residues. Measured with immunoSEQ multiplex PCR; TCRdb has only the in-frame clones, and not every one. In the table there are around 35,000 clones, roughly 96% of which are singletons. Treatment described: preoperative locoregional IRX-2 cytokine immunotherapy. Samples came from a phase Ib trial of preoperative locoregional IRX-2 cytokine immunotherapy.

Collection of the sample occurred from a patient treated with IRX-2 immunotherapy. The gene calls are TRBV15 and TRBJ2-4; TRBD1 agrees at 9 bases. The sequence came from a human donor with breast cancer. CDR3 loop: CATSRPGTGLRNIQYF. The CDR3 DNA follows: TGTGCCACCAGCAGGCCTGGGACAGGGCTGAGAAACATTCAGTACTTC.